The clone carrying this T cell receptor (beta chain) was found once. Its specificity is unknown. The V and J ends lost 6 bases and 7 bases respectively, with 10 bases between them. Per the germline V gene, CDR1 is LNHDA and CDR2 is SQIVND (reference sequence). This CDR3 contains 12 residues. These data originate in a study of graft-versus-host responses after intestinal transplantation. On the study more broadly: Induction using anti-thymocyte globulin, followed by tacrolimus and steroids for two to four years, was given to all recipients. Findings and limits, study-wide: GvH clones were found in recipient marrow; some appeared first in ileum or blood. The presence of high graft-versus-host to host-versus-graft clonal ratios in allografts characterized patients with graft-donor T cell macrochimerism.

Assay: immunoSEQ multiplex PCR; the TCRdb copy retains only in-frame clones and omits some. The data hold some 130,000 clones, with around 96% observed a single time. The receptor's source is a human donor who received an intestinal transplant. The sample consisted of unstimulated CD8+ T cells sorted from spleen or lymph node cells, taken before intestinal transplant. This chain connects TRBV19 to TRBJ2-1, with a weak D call TRBD1 (5 bases). CDR3 loop: CASSPTENEQFF. In nucleotides, the CDR3 is TGTGCCAGTAGCCCGACAGAAAATGAGCAGTTCTTC.